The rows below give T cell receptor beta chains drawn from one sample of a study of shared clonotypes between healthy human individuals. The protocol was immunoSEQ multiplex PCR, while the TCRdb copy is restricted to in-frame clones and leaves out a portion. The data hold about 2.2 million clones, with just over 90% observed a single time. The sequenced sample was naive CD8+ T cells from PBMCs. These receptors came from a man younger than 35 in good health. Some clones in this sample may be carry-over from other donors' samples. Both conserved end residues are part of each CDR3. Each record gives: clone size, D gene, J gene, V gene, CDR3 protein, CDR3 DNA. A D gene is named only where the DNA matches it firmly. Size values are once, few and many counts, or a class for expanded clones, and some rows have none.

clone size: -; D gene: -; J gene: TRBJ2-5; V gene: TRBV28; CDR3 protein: CASSPRRVRAGETQYF; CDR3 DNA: TGTGCCAGCAGTCCACGGAGAGTCAGGGCCGGGGAGACCCAGTACTTC
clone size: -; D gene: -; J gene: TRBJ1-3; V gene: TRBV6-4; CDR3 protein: CASSDSGGTIYF; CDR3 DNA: TGTGCCAGCAGTGACTCGGGGGGAACCATATATTTT
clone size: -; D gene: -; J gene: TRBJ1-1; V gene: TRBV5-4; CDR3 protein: CASSTGPEQNTEAFF; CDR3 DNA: TGTGCCAGCAGCACTGGCCCCGAGCAGAACACTGAAGCTTTCTTT
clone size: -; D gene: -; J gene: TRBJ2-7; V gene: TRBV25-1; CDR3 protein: CASSEYSYEQYF; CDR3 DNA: TGTGCCAGCAGTGAATATTCCTACGAGCAGTACTTC
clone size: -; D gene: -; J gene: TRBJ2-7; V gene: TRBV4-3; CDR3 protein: CASSQGTRDNREQYF; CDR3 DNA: TGCGCCAGCAGCCAGGGTACCCGGGACAATAGGGAGCAGTACTTC
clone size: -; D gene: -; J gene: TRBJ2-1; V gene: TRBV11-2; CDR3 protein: CASIRGGGAGHEQFF; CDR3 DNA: TGTGCCAGCATTCGAGGGGGGGGCGCGGGTCATGAGCAGTTCTTC
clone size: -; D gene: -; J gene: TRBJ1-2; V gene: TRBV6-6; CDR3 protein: CASSYEAGANYGYTF; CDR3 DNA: TGTGCCAGCAGTTACGAGGCAGGGGCGAACTATGGCTACACCTTC
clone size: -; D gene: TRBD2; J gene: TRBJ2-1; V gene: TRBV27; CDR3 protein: CASHGLAGVNEQFF; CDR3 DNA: TGTGCCAGCCACGGACTAGCGGGTGTAAATGAGCAGTTCTTC
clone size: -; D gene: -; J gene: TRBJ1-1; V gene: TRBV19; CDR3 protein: CASSIPRRNTEAFF; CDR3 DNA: TGTGCCAGTAGTATCCCCCGACGAAACACTGAAGCTTTCTTT
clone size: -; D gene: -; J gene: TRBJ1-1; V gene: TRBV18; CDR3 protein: CASSRYRVQDTEAFF; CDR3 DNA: TGTGCCAGCTCACGCTATCGGGTTCAGGACACTGAAGCTTTCTTT
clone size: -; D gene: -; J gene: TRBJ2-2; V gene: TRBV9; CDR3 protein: CASSVGRAGELFF; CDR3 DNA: TGTGCCAGCAGCGTAGGACGGGCCGGGGAGCTGTTTTTT
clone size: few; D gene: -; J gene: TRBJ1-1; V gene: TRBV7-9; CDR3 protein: CASSPTDNTEAFF; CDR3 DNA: TGTGCCAGCAGCCCGACAGATAACACTGAAGCTTTCTTT
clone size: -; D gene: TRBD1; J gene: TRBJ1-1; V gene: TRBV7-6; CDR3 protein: CASSWGGQYTEAFF; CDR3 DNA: TGTGCCAGCAGCTGGGGGGGACAGTACACTGAAGCTTTCTTT
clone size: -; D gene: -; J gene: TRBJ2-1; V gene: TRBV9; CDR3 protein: CASSVVLGDNEQFF; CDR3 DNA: TGTGCCAGCAGCGTAGTCCTAGGCGACAATGAGCAGTTCTTC
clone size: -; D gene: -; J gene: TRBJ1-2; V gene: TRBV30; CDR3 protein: CAWSVSGRATEPYGYTF; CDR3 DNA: TGTGCCTGGAGTGTATCCGGTCGAGCGACAGAACCCTATGGCTACACCTTC
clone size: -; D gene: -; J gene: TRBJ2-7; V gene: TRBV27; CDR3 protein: CASRPGTLTYEQYF; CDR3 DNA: TGTGCCAGCAGACCCGGGACACTTACCTACGAGCAGTACTTC
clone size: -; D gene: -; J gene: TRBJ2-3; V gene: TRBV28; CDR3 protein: CASSYGDTQYF; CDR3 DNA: TGTGCCAGCAGTTACGGGGATACGCAGTATTTT
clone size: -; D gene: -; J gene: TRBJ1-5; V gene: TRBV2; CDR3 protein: CASSEGAGYQPQHF; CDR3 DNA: TGTGCCAGCAGTGAAGGGGCAGGGTATCAGCCCCAGCATTTT
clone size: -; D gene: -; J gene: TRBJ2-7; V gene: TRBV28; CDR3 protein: CASSSKSSYEQYF; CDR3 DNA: TGTGCCAGCAGTTCGAAAAGCTCCTACGAGCAGTACTTC
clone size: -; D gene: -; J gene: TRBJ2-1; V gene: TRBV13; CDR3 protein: CASSSYREVSYNEQFF; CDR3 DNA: TGTGCCAGCAGCTCCTACAGGGAGGTCTCCTACAATGAGCAGTTCTTC
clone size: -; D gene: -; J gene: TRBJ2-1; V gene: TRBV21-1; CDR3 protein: CASSKKRGLVFAEQFF; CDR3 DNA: TGTGCCAGCAGCAAAAAGCGGGGACTAGTATTCGCTGAGCAGTTCTTC
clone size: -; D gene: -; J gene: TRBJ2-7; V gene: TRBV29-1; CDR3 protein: CSGGFGAYEQYF; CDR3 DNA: TGCAGTGGTGGCTTTGGAGCCTACGAGCAGTACTTC
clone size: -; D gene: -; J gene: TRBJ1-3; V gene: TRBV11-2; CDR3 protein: CASSQNTQPGNTIYF; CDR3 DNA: TGTGCCAGCAGCCAAAACACACAGCCGGGAAACACCATATATTTT
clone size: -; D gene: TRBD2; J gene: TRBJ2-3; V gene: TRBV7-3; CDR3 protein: CASSLLAGSTDTQYF; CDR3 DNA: TGTGCCAGCAGCTTACTAGCGGGGAGCACAGATACGCAGTATTTT
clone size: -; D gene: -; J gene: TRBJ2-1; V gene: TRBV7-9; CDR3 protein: CASSPRGGGSYNEQFF; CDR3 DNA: TGTGCCAGCAGCCCTCGCGGAGGGGGCTCCTACAATGAGCAGTTCTTC
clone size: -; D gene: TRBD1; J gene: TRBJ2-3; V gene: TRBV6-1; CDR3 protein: CASSDRDRVHFYTDTQYF; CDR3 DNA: TGTGCCAGCAGTGATAGGGACAGGGTACATTTCTACACAGATACGCAGTATTTT
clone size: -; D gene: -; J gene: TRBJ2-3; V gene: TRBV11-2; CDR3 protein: CASSLGTDTQYF; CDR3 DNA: TGTGCCAGCAGCCTGGGGACAGATACGCAGTATTTT
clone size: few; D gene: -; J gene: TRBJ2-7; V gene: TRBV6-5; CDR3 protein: CASSYTSSYEQYF; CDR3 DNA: TGTGCCAGCAGTTACACCTCCTCCTACGAGCAGTACTTC
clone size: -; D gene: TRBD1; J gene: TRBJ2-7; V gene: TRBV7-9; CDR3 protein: CASTPRDRGTYEQYF; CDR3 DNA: TGTGCCAGCACCCCTAGGGACAGGGGAACCTACGAGCAGTACTTC
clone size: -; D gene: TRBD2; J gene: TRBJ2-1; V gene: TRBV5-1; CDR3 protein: CASSEELAGVIGHEQFF; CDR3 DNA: TGCGCCAGCAGCGAAGAATTAGCGGGAGTAATCGGGCATGAGCAGTTCTTC
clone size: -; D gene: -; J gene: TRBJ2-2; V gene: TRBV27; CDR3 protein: CASEDRNTGELFF; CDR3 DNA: TGTGCCAGCGAGGACAGAAACACCGGGGAGCTGTTTTTT
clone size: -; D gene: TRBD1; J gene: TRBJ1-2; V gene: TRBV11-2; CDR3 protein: CASSGTVYGYTF; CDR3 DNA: TGTGCCAGCAGCGGGACAGTTTATGGCTACACCTTC
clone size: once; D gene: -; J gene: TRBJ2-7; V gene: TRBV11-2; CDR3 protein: CASGYEQYF; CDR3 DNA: TGTGCCAGCGGGTACGAGCAGTACTTC
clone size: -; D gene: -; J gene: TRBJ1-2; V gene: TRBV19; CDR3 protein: CASKGDPPGYTF; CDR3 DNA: TGTGCCAGTAAGGGGGATCCGCCGGGCTACACCTTC